Here is one TCR beta chain with its context. This clone's antigen is unknown. It has no much larger one-base neighbor in the sample; base qualities were not kept. The sample comes from a study of blood T cell repertoires in COVID-19 (dated by TCRdb to between 2020 and 2021). A note on the overall study: Samples from collaborators originated in the United States, Italy and Spain and spanned both the acute and convalescent phases of COVID-19. The prospective study material was composed of cDNA or gDNA derived from T cells, B-cell-depleted T cells, or PBMCs. The dataset comprised deeply sampled blood TCRbeta repertoires from subjects exposed to, actively infected with, or recovered from COVID-19. A freely available public database, intended as a resource for researchers studying the immune response to SARS-CoV-2, is where the repertoires were released. The samples were drawn from two sources: the first 160 participants of the ongoing ImmuneRACE study, and 950 to 1,500 subjects contributed by 6 global collaborators. Nearly every sample came with metadata listing a de-identified subject ID, COVID-19 status, age in years and sex. Where available, HLA class I and class II types were taken from metadata supplied by the sample provider and were not determined by assay-based typing. What the authors observed across the whole study: The amount of clinical and demographic metadata varied by source and participant and was provided uncurated.

TCRbeta CDR3 regions were amplified from genomic DNA using the immunoSEQ Assay, a bias-controlled multiplex PCR. Under the source paper's analysis protocol: The number of nucleated cells in each sample was estimated from the amplification of reference gene primers within the assay. To quantify the absolute abundance of each unique TCRbeta CDR3 rearrangement, sequence reads were collapsed and filtered. Productive Simpson clonality was computed per sample as the square root of Simpson's diversity index over productive rearrangements. This immuneACCESS table, as held by TCRdb, lists in-frame sequences with V and J called but not all clones. Of the missing ones, under half trace to an unresolved V gene in checked studies; the others have no known cause. V and J calls and clone size come straight from that table; D and trimming were deduced from the DNA. The table for this sample lists about 200,000 clones; around 80% of them were counted only once. The ten largest account for 9.5% to 10% of the sample.

Collaborating institutions collected whole blood in K2EDTA tubes following their own protocols. For TCRbeta analysis, collaborators shipped samples as frozen whole blood, isolated PBMCs, or DNA extracted from either of those sample types. The germline V gene provides CDR1 SNHLY and CDR2 FYNNEI. The cysteine opens and the phenylalanine closes a CDR3 of 16 amino acids. Only CDR3 DNA is held: 48 bases, read in frame from base 1. After removal of 6 bases from V and 6 bases from J, the junction retains 12 bases not matched to a gene. The sample comprised peripheral blood. This chain joins TRBV2 to TRBJ1-4, and 8 junction bases match TRBD1. The receptor's source is a man aged 50 or older with active or convalescent COVID-19. The CDR3 reads as follows: CASRDHNRGRDEKLFF. The DNA sequence is as follows: TGTGCCAGCAGAGATCACAACAGGGGGAGGGATGAAAAACTGTTTTTT.